This T cell receptor beta chain comes out of a study of CD8 T cells in ankylosing spondylitis (dated by TCRdb to 2016 to 2017). As for the study more broadly: The study set out to find disease-linked TCR variants by profiling T cell receptor beta repertoires in ankylosing spondylitis patients and healthy donors. The whole study cohort included over a hundred healthy donors and over 20 ankylosing spondylitis patients. Peripheral blood samples were taken, and synovial fluid was additionally collected from ankylosing spondylitis patients.

Reads for this sample came from an Illumina HiSeq 2500. Quantitative 5'-RACE with molecular barcodes was the method used to prepare the TCR beta libraries. Per the original workflow: A new computational method, built on a probabilistic model of VDJ rearrangement, was used to identify disease-linked TCR variants. TCRdb's own reprocessing of the public reads used fastp at Q25 and MiXCR and kept productive beta chains. Rows merge per CDR3 protein into single entries with the most common DNA and genes. TCRdb's processing, not the authors', yielded these V and J calls. This sample is represented by about 440,000 distinct CDR3 sequences; roughly 18% of them were singletons. Clones ranked in the top ten supply just over 1% of the sample. Trimming costs V 5 bases and J 0 bases, and their ends lie 17 bases apart. Including cysteine and phenylalanine, the CDR3 has 17 amino acids. Only CDR3 DNA remains: 51 bases, in frame from the first base. The germline V gene sets CDR1 to SGHVS and CDR2 to FQNEAQ.

Results the study describes overall, beyond this receptor: Blood from ankylosing spondylitis patients appeared to be characterized by a TCR beta motif composed of about eight highly homologous amino acid variants. The disease-linked clones were reported to be significantly enriched in matched synovial fluid samples from ankylosing spondylitis patients. Some motif variants were previously reported in synovial fluid and blood of reactive arthritis patients, suggesting common disease-initiation mechanisms. The disease-linked clones had a CD8+ phenotype and were found at relatively low frequencies in peripheral blood.

This clonotype appeared many times. Its antigen is still unknown. Base qualities were left out, and no much larger clone turns up one base away. The sequencing sample was made of blood, either unsorted or a sorted T cell fraction (not recorded which). The receptor chain draws on TRBV7-8 and TRBJ2-1; the D gene is perhaps TRBD1, from 6 matching bases. This receptor was obtained from a male donor with ankylosing spondylitis. The nucleotide sequence is given as TGTGCCAGCAGCCGAAGGTCTGACAGGCACTCCTACAATGAGCAGTTCTTC. Its translation is CASSRRSDRHSYNEQFF.